The 2 T cell receptor beta chains reported below all come from one sample, sequenced in a study of shared clonotypes between healthy human individuals. Clones were sequenced by immunoSEQ multiplex PCR, and TCRdb holds only the in-frame ones, with some missing. The profile shows about 2.4 million clones, roughly 93% of them singletons. The sequenced sample was naive CD4+ T cells from PBMCs. Subset in this sample: CD45RA+ positively selected. The receptors derive from a young man in good health. Some clones in this sample may be carry-over from other donors' samples.

The chain combines TRBV28 with TRBJ1-3, with D perhaps TRBD1 (5 bases). The germline CDR1 and CDR2 sequences are MDHEN and SYDVKM. The CDR3 runs 16 residues. V shed 4 bases and J shed 0 bases, with 13 bases lying between them. The CDR3 nucleotides are TGTGCCAGCAGTTCTGGCAGGGCCTTCTCTGGAAACACCATATATTTT. Translated: CASSSGRAFSGNTIYF. The variable domain in full, completed from reference TRBV28 and TRBJ1-3, reads DVKVTQSSRYLVKRTGEKVFLECVQDMDHENMFWYRQDPGLGLRLIYFSYDVKMKEKGDIPEGYSVSREKKERFSLILESASTNQTSMYLCASSSGRAFSGNTIYFGEGSWLTVV.

The V gene is TRBV9, the J gene TRBJ2-1; D ambiguous. Per germline, CDR1 SGDLS and CDR2 YYNGEE. This CDR3 comprises 17 residues. The ends were cut back, 0 bases at V and 0 bases at J, with 13 bases in the middle. CDR3 sequence: CASSVAFEVSSYNEQFF. In nucleotides, the CDR3 is TGTGCCAGCAGCGTAGCCTTTGAGGTCAGCTCCTACAATGAGCAGTTCTTC.